Listed below are T cell receptor beta chains from one sample, sequenced in a study of shared clonotypes between healthy human individuals. The data were produced by immunoSEQ multiplex PCR, yet TCRdb's version contains in-frame clones alone and is incomplete. Among about 580,000 clones listed, roughly 98% were seen once. The sample consisted of naive CD8+ T cells sorted from blood. The origin of the receptors is a man aged 25 to 40 in good health. The CDR3 runs from the conserved cysteine through the conserved F or W. A D gene is named only where the DNA matches it firmly. Where a row states a size, it is once, few, many or the class of an expanded clone; other rows omit it.

CDR3aa,CDR3nt,d_gene,j_gene,v_gene,abundance
CSASGSYEQYF,TGCAGTGCTAGCGGCAGCTACGAGCAGTACTTC,-,TRBJ2-7,TRBV20-1,-
CASSPGQFTGELFF,TGTGCCAGCAGCCCCGGACAGTTCACCGGGGAGCTGTTTTTT,-,TRBJ2-2,TRBV9,-
CASSFFRGTGPDTQYF,TGTGCCAGCAGCTTTTTCAGGGGGACGGGCCCAGATACGCAGTATTTT,TRBD1,TRBJ2-3,TRBV11-2,-
CASTLGTSEDTGELFF,TGTGCCAGCACCCTCGGGACTAGCGAAGACACCGGGGAGCTGTTTTTT,TRBD2,TRBJ2-2,TRBV27,-
CASSDSISYNEQFF,TGTGCCAGCAGCGACTCGATCTCCTACAATGAGCAGTTCTTC,-,TRBJ2-1,TRBV7-9,-
CASSPAGGGESEQYF,TGTGCCAGCAGTCCAGCCGGGGGAGGGGAAAGCGAGCAGTACTTC,TRBD2,TRBJ2-7,TRBV27,-
CASIPESGRPNEQFF,TGTGCCAGCATCCCTGAAAGCGGGAGGCCCAATGAGCAGTTCTTC,TRBD2,TRBJ2-1,TRBV7-9,-
CASSVGEGGSWDTQYF,TGTGCCAGCAGCGTAGGAGAAGGGGGCAGTTGGGATACGCAGTATTTT,TRBD1,TRBJ2-3,TRBV9,-
CAIGGRDNQPQHF,TGTGCCATCGGAGGACGGGACAATCAGCCCCAGCATTTT,-,TRBJ1-5,TRBV10-3,-
CASRGYSNEQFF,TGTGCCAGCAGGGGGTATAGCAATGAGCAGTTCTTC,-,TRBJ2-1,TRBV27,-
CASRARDAPNTGELFF,TGCGCCAGCAGGGCCCGGGACGCACCGAACACCGGGGAGCTGTTTTTT,-,TRBJ2-2,TRBV5-1,-
CASSFLGGGEQYF,TGCGCCAGCAGCTTCCTGGGCGGGGGCGAGCAGTACTTC,TRBD2,TRBJ2-7,TRBV5-1,-
CASSFQGSRYEQYF,TGTGCCAGCAGCTTTCAGGGGTCGCGCTACGAGCAGTACTTC,-,TRBJ2-7,TRBV5-4,-
CASIPERNTEAFF,TGTGCCAGCATTCCAGAGAGAAACACTGAAGCTTTCTTT,-,TRBJ1-1,TRBV6-5,-
CASSQSRVARGNTIYF,TGTGCCAGCAGCCAATCTCGGGTCGCGCGTGGAAACACCATATATTTT,-,TRBJ1-3,TRBV5-6,-
CASSGDREASEQYF,TGCGCCAGCAGCGGGGACAGGGAGGCCTCCGAGCAGTACTTC,TRBD1,TRBJ2-7,TRBV5-1,-
CSVESGGPGELFF,TGCAGCGTTGAATCCGGGGGTCCCGGGGAGCTGTTTTTT,-,TRBJ2-2,TRBV29-1,-
CASSLVRGGDEQFF,TGTGCCAGCAGCTTAGTACGGGGGGGCGATGAGCAGTTCTTC,TRBD2,TRBJ2-1,TRBV7-9,-
CASSPGQGAYEQYF,TGTGCCAGCAGCCCAGGACAGGGAGCCTACGAGCAGTACTTC,TRBD1,TRBJ2-7,TRBV9,once
CASTGQSEKLFF,TGTGCCAGTACCGGACAGTCTGAAAAACTGTTTTTT,-,TRBJ1-4,TRBV28,-
CASSTRQGSGNTIYF,TGTGCCAGCAGCACCCGGCAAGGCTCTGGAAACACCATATATTTT,-,TRBJ1-3,TRBV7-6,-
CASSPLSNTEAFF,TGTGCCAGCAGTCCCCTCTCAAACACTGAAGCTTTCTTT,-,TRBJ1-1,TRBV6-5,-
CASSHRLAGEEQYF,TGCGCCAGCAGCCACAGACTAGCGGGAGAGGAGCAGTACTTC,TRBD2,TRBJ2-7,TRBV4-1,-
CASSPGTALSYNEQFF,TGTGCCAGCAGCCCTGGGACAGCCCTCTCCTACAATGAGCAGTTCTTC,TRBD1,TRBJ2-1,TRBV11-3,-
CSGGETYEQYF,TGCAGCGGCGGGGAAACCTACGAGCAGTACTTC,-,TRBJ2-7,TRBV29-1,-
CARGRENYGYTF,TGCGCCAGGGGCCGTGAGAACTATGGCTACACCTTC,-,TRBJ1-2,TRBV5-1,-
CASILGGPLQVEAFF,TGTGCCAGCATTCTAGGGGGGCCTCTACAGGTTGAAGCTTTCTTT,-,TRBJ1-1,TRBV7-2,once
CASSPTIGTGSYEQYF,TGCGCCAGCAGCCCAACGATCGGGACAGGATCCTACGAGCAGTACTTC,TRBD1,TRBJ2-7,TRBV5-1,-
CASSHVDDNYEQYF,TGTGCCAGCAGCCACGTGGACGACAACTACGAGCAGTACTTC,-,TRBJ2-7,TRBV5-6,-
CASSLGLYNEQFF,TGTGCCAGCAGCTTAGGGTTATACAATGAGCAGTTCTTC,-,TRBJ2-1,TRBV7-2,-
CSASETGYEQYF,TGCAGCGCGAGCGAGACGGGCTACGAGCAGTACTTC,-,TRBJ2-7,TRBV29-1,once
CASSGGLSQPQHF,TGTGCCAGCAGTGGAGGCCTCTCTCAGCCCCAGCATTTT,-,TRBJ1-5,TRBV25-1,-
CASSQGSGRETQYF,TGCGCCAGCAGCCAAGGTAGCGGACGAGAGACCCAGTACTTC,-,TRBJ2-5,TRBV4-1,-
CASSSEGLGYTF,TGTGCCAGCAGTTCAGAAGGGCTTGGCTACACCTTC,-,TRBJ1-2,TRBV27,-
CATSRDGQASYEQYF,TGTGCCACCAGCAGAGACGGACAGGCCTCCTACGAGCAGTACTTC,TRBD1,TRBJ2-7,TRBV15,-
CASSAPGIYEQYF,TGTGCCAGCAGTGCACCAGGGATCTACGAGCAGTACTTC,-,TRBJ2-7,TRBV25-1,once
CASSYLGTSYEQYF,TGTGCCAGCAGTTACCTCGGGACCTCCTACGAGCAGTACTTC,-,TRBJ2-7,TRBV27,-
CASSPYSGGYNTEAFF,TGTGCCAGCTCACCATATTCGGGGGGCTATAACACTGAAGCTTTCTTT,-,TRBJ1-1,TRBV18,once
CASSSDSYNEQFF,TGCGCCAGCAGTTCGGACTCCTACAATGAGCAGTTCTTC,-,TRBJ2-1,TRBV5-1,-
CASSTRRTGTTFF,TGTGCCAGCAGCACCCGCCGGACAGGGACGACTTTCTTT,-,TRBJ1-1,TRBV21-1,-
CASSYAGNQPQHF,TGTGCCAGCAGTTACGCGGGGAATCAGCCCCAGCATTTT,-,TRBJ1-5,TRBV6-5,-
CASSPGQTYEQYF,TGTGCCAGCAGCCCAGGACAGACCTACGAGCAGTACTTC,-,TRBJ2-7,TRBV11-2,few
CASSLGRFYTF,TGTGCCAGCAGCTTGGGACGGTTCTACACCTTC,-,TRBJ1-2,TRBV5-6,-
CASSLGLGLAGAEQYF,TGTGCCAGCAGCTTAGGGCTCGGTCTAGCGGGAGCCGAGCAGTACTTC,TRBD2,TRBJ2-7,TRBV11-2,-
CASSSLSGPTDTQYF,TGTGCCAGCAGCAGTCTAAGCGGTCCTACAGATACGCAGTATTTT,-,TRBJ2-3,TRBV7-9,-
CASSQGHEQYF,TGCGCCAGCAGCCAAGGGCACGAGCAGTACTTC,-,TRBJ2-7,TRBV4-1,-
CATTALYEQYF,TGTGCCACGACAGCACTCTACGAGCAGTACTTC,-,TRBJ2-7,TRBV2,-
CASSQVGGRTDNYGYTF,TGTGCCAGCAGCCAAGTGGGCGGCCGCACAGATAACTATGGCTACACCTTC,-,TRBJ1-2,TRBV14,-
CASSDQDRVDTEAFF,TGTGCCAGCAGTGATCAGGACAGGGTCGACACTGAAGCTTTCTTT,TRBD1,TRBJ1-1,TRBV2,once
CASSRPQPTETQYF,TGCGCCAGCAGCCGTCCACAACCCACAGAGACCCAGTACTTC,-,TRBJ2-5,TRBV5-1,-
CTSSQAGLAGGTSTDTQYF,TGCACCAGCAGCCAAGCCGGACTAGCGGGAGGGACTAGCACAGATACGCAGTATTTT,-,TRBJ2-3,TRBV1,-
CASTRGPGELFF,TGTGCCAGTACCAGAGGGCCCGGGGAGCTGTTTTTT,-,TRBJ2-2,TRBV19,-
CASSIQGGSGRDSYNEQFF,TGTGCCAGCAGCATCCAAGGGGGTAGCGGGAGGGACTCCTACAATGAGCAGTTCTTC,-,TRBJ2-1,TRBV21-1,-
CASSVMGLAGSETQYF,TGTGCCAGCAGTGTGATGGGACTAGCGGGATCGGAGACCCAGTACTTC,TRBD2,TRBJ2-5,TRBV28,-
CASSLQGTAYEQYF,TGTGCCAGCAGTTTACAGGGTACAGCCTACGAGCAGTACTTC,-,TRBJ2-7,TRBV27,once
CASSSRDRVPANTQYF,TGTGCCAGCAGCTCCCGGGACAGGGTACCCGCCAATACGCAGTATTTT,TRBD1,TRBJ2-3,TRBV7-9,-